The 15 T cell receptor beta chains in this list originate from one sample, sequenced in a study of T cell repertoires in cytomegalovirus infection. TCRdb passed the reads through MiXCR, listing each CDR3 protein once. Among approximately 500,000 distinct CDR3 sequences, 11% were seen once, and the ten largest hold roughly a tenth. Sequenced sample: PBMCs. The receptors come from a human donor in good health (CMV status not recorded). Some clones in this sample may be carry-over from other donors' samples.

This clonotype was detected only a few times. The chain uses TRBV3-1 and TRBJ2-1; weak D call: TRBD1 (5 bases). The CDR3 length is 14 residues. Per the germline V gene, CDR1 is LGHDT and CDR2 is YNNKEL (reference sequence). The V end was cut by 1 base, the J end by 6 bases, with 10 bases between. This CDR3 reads CASSQVDRGNEQFF. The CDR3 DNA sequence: TGTGCCAGCAGCCAAGTTGACAGAGGCAATGAGCAGTTCTTC.

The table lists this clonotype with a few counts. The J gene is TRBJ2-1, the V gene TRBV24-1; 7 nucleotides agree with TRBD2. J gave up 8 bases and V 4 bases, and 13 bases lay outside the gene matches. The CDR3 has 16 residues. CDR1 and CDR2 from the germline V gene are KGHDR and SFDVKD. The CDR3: CATSDMTSQILDEQFF. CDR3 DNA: TGTGCCACCAGTGACATGACTAGCCAAATACTCGATGAGCAGTTCTTC.

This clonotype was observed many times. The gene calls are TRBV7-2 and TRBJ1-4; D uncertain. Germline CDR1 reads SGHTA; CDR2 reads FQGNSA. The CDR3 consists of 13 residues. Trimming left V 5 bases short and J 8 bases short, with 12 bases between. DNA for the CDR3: TGTGCCAGCAGCGCCACGGACGGGGAAAAACTGTTTTTT. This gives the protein CASSATDGEKLFF.

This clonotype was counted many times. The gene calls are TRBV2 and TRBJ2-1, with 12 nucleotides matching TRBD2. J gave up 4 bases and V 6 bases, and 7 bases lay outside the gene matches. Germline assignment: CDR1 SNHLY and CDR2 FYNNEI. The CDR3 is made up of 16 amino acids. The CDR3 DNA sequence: TGTGCCAGCAGCGATACTAGCGGGGGGTATTACAATGAGCAGTTCTTC. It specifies CASSDTSGGYYNEQFF.

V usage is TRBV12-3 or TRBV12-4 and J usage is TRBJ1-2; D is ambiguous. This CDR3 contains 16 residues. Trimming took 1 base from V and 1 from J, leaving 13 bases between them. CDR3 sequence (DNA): TGTGCCAGCAGTTTAGGTGGGATTCGGGGTAACTATGGCTACACCTTC. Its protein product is CASSLGGIRGNYGYTF.

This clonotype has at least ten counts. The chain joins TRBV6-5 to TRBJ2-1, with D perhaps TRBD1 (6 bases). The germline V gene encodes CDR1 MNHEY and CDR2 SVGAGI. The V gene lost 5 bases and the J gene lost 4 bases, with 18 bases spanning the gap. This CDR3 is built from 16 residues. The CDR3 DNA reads TGTGCCAGCAGTAAGGACAGTTGGGACCTATACAATGAGCAGTTCTTC. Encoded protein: CASSKDSWDLYNEQFF.

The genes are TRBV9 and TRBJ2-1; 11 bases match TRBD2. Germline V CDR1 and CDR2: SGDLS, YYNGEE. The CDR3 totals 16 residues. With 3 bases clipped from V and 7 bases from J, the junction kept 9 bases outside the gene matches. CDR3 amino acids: CASSALLAGVRNEQFF. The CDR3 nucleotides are TGTGCCAGCAGCGCCTTACTAGCGGGAGTGAGGAATGAGCAGTTCTTC.

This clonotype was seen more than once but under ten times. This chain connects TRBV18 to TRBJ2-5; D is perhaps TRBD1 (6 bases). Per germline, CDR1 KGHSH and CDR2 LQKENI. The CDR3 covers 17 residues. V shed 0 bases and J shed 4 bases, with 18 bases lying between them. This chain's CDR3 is CASSPPSVRGNRETQYF. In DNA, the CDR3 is TGTGCCAGCTCACCACCTTCGGTCAGGGGAAATAGAGAGACCCAGTACTTC.

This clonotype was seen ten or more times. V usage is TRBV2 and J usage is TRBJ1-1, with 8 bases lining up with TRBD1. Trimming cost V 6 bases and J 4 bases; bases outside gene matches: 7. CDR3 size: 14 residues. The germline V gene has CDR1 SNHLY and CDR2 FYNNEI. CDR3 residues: CASSQGAYGTEAFF. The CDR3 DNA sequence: TGTGCCAGCAGCCAGGGGGCCTACGGCACTGAAGCTTTCTTT.

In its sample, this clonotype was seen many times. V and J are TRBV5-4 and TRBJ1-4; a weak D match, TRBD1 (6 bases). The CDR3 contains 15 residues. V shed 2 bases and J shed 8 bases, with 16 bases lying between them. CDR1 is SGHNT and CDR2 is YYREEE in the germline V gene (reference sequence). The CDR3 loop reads CASSFGQGIGEKLFF. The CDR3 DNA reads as TGTGCCAGCAGCTTTGGCCAGGGGATTGGAGAAAAACTGTTTTTT.

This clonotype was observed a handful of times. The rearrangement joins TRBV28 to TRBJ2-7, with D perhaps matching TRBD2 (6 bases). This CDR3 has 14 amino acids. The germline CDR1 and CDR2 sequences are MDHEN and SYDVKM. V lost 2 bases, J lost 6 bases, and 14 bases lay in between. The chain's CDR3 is CASSLAGGFREQYF. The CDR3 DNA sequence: TGTGCCAGCAGTTTAGCTGGAGGGTTCCGCGAGCAGTACTTC. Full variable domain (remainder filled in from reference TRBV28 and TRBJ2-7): DVKVTQSSRYLVKRTGEKVFLECVQDMDHENMFWYRQDPGLGLRLIYFSYDVKMKEKGDIPEGYSVSREKKERFSLILESASTNQTSMYLCASSLAGGFREQYFGPGTRLTVT.

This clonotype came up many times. The CDR3, as DNA: TGCGCCAGCAGCCAGCCGACCCTAGCGGGAGGGCCGTCAGATACGCAGTATTTT. Translation gives CASSQPTLAGGPSDTQYF. The chain recombines TRBV4-1 with TRBJ2-3, with 12 positions matching TRBD2. V lost 3 bases, J lost 4 bases, and 11 bases stayed unmatched. The CDR3 sequence is 18 residues long. The germline V gene has CDR1 MGHRA and CDR2 YSYEKL.

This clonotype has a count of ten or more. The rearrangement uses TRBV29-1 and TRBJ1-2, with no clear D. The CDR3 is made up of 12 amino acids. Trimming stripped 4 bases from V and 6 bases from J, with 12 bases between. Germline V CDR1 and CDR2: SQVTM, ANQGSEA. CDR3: CSVGPAMDGYTF. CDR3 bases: TGCAGCGTTGGGCCGGCCATGGATGGCTACACCTTC.

DNA for the CDR3: TGCAGTGCCCACGAAGGGTCCGGGGCTGAAGCTTTCTTT. It specifies CSAHEGSGAEAFF. The V call is TRBV20-1, the J call TRBJ1-1; D uncertain. V was pared by 6 bases and J by 6 bases, with 17 bases between. The CDR3 totals 13 residues. CDR1 is DFQATT, CDR2 SNEGSKA, per germline (reference sequence).

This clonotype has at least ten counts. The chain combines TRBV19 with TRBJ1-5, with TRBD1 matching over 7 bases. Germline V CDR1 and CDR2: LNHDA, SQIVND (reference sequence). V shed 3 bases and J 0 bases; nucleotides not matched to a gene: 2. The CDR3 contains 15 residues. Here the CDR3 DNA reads TGTGCCAGTAGTATGGGACAGATTAGCAATCAGCCCCAGCATTTT. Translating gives CASSMGQISNQPQHF.